The T cell receptor (beta chain) under discussion was sequenced for a study of shared clonotypes between healthy human individuals. Germline values: CDR1 MNHNS, CDR2 SASEGT. Trimming stripped 4 bases from V and 4 bases from J, with 15 bases between. This CDR3 comprises 15 residues. The protocol was immunoSEQ multiplex PCR, while the TCRdb copy is restricted to in-frame clones and leaves out a portion. Among about 2.3 million clones listed, more than 80% were seen once. This clonotype was sampled from a man younger than 35 in good health. Some clones in this sample may be carry-over from other donors' samples. The sample consisted of naive CD4+ T cells from PBMCs. Subset defined: CD45RA+ positively selected. The V and J genes are TRBV6-1 and TRBJ2-3, with D possibly matching TRBD1 (6 bases). CDR3 sequence reads: CASSASRGGADTQYF. CDR3 DNA sequence: TGTGCCAGCAGTGCCTCCAGGGGTGGCGCAGATACGCAGTATTTT.